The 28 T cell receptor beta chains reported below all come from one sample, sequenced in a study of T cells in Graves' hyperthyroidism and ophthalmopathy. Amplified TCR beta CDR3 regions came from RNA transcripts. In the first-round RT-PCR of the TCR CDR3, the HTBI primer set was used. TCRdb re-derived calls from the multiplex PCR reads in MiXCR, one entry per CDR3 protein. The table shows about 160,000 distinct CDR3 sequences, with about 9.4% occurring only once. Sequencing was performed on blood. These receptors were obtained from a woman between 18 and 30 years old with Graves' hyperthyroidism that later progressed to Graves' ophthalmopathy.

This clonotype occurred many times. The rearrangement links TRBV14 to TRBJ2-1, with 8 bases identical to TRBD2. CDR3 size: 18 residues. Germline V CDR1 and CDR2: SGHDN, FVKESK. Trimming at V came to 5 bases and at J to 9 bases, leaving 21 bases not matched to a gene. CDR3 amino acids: CASSIRRAGGLSSIEQFF. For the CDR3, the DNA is TGTGCCAGCAGCATCCGCCGGGCGGGAGGTTTGAGCTCCATTGAGCAGTTCTTC.

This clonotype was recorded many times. The chain's CDR3 is CASNPGHYNEQFF. CDR3 DNA sequence: TGTGCCAGCAACCCGGGACACTACAATGAGCAGTTCTTC. The chain uses TRBV5-8 and TRBJ2-1; D perhaps matches TRBD1 (6 bases). V lost 6 bases and J lost 3, with 10 bases in between. CDR1 is SGHTS and CDR2 is YDEGEE in the germline V gene. The CDR3 covers 13 residues.

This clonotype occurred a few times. CDR3 loop: CASSFRGDEQYF. DNA of the CDR3: TGTGCCAGCAGCTTTCGTGGGGACGAGCAGTACTTC. This chain joins TRBV2 and TRBJ2-7; no definite D call. Germline CDR1 is SNHLY and CDR2 is FYNNEI. This CDR3 contains 12 residues. The V end was cut by 6 bases, the J end by 5 bases, with 11 bases between.

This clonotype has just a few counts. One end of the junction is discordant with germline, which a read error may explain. The CDR3: CSVRGGHSYEQYF. The CDR3 DNA sequence: TGCAGTGTTAGAGGGGGACACTCCTACGAGCAGTACTTC. V usage is TRBV20-1 and J usage is TRBJ2-7; possible D gene TRBD1, 6 bases. Germline-derived CDR1 and CDR2 are DFQATT and SNEGSKA (reference sequence). The CDR3 totals 13 residues.

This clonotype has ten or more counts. The CDR3, as DNA: TGTGCCAGCAGTCCGATCGGGACTAGTTTCAATGAGCAGTTCTTC. It codes for CASSPIGTSFNEQFF. The chain couples TRBV28 to TRBJ2-1, with 8 bases that match TRBD2. Trimming cost V 5 bases and J 6 bases; bases outside gene matches: 9. The germline V gene has CDR1 MDHEN and CDR2 SYDVKM. This CDR3 is built from 15 residues. Using reference TRBV28 and TRBJ2-1 for the parts outside the CDR3, the full variable domain is DVKVTQSSRYLVKRTGEKVFLECVQDMDHENMFWYRQDPGLGLRLIYFSYDVKMKEKGDIPEGYSVSREKKERFSLILESASTNQTSMYLCASSPIGTSFNEQFFGPGTRLTVL.

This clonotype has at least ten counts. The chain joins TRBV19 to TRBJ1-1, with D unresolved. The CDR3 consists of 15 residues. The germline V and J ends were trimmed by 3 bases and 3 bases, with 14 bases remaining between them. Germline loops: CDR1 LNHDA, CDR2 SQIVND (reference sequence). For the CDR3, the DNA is TGTGCCAGTAGTATGTCAGGCTTCCAGGACACTGAAGCTTTCTTT. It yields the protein CASSMSGFQDTEAFF.

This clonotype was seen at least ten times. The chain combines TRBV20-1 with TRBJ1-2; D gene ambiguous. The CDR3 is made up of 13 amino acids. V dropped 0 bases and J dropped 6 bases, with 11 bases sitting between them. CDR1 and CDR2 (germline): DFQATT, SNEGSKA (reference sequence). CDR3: CSARDANKDGYTF. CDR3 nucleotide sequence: TGCAGTGCTAGAGATGCTAACAAGGATGGCTACACCTTC.

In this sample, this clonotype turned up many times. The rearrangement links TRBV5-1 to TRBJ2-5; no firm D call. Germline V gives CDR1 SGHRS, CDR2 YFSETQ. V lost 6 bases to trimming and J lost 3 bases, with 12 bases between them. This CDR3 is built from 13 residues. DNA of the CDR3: TGCGCCAGCAACTCGGCGGCGGAAGAGACCCAGTACTTC. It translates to CASNSAAEETQYF.

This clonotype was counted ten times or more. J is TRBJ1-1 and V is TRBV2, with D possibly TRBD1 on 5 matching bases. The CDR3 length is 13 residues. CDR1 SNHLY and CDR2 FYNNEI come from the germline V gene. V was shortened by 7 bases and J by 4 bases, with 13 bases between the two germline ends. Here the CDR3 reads CASNDRGGTEAFF. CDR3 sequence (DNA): TGTGCCAGCAATGACAGAGGAGGCACTGAAGCTTTCTTT. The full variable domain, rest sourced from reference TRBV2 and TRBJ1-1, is EPEVTQTPSHQVTQMGQEVILRCVPISNHLYFYWYRQILGQKVEFLVSFYNNEISEKSEIFDDQFSVERPDGSNFTLKIRSTKLEDSAMYFCASNDRGGTEAFFGQGTRLTVV.

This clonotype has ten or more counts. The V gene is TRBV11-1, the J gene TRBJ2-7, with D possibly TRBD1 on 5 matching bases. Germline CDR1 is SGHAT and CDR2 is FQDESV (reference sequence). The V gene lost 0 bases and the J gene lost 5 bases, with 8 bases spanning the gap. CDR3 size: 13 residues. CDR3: CASSLARANEQYF. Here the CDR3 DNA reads TGTGCCAGCAGCTTAGCCAGGGCCAACGAGCAGTACTTC.

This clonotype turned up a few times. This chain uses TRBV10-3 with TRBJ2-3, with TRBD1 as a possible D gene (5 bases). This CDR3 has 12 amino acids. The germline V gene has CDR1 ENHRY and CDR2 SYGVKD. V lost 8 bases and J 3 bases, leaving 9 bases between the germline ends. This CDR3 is CAIGQGTDTQYF. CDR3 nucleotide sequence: TGTGCCATCGGGCAGGGAACAGATACGCAGTATTTT.

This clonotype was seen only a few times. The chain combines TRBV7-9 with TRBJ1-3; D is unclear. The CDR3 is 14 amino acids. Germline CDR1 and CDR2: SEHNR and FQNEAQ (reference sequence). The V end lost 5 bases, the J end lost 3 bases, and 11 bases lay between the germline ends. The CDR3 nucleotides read TGTGCCAGCAGCCTAAGCATCGATGGAAACACCATATATTTT. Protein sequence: CASSLSIDGNTIYF.

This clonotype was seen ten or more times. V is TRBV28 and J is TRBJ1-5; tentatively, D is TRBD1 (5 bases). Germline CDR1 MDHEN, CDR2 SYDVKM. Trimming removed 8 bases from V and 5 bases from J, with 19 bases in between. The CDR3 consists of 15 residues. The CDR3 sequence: CASSYRPLNYQPQHF. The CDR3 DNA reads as TGTGCCAGCTCTTACAGGCCCCTTAACTATCAGCCCCAGCATTTT.

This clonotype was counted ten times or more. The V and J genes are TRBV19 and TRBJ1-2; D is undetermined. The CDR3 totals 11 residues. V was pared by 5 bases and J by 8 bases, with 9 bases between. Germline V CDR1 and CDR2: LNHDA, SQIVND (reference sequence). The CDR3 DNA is TGTGCCAGTAGTGCGGGGATCGGCTACACCTTC. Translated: CASSAGIGYTF.

CDR3 region: CSARDGLAGVDEQYF. The CDR3 DNA reads as TGCAGTGCTAGAGATGGACTAGCGGGGGTAGACGAGCAGTACTTC. The chain recombines TRBV20-1 with TRBJ2-7, with TRBD2 matching 13 bases. This CDR3 comprises 15 residues. V gave up 0 bases and J gave up 5 bases; unmatched junction bases: 4. The germline gives CDR1 DFQATT, CDR2 SNEGSKA (reference sequence).

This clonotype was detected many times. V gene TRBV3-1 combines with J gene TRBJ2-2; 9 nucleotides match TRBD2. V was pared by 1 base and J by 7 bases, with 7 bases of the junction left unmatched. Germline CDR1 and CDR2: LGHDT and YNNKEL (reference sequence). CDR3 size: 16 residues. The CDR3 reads CASSQVPSGVGGELFF. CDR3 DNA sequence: TGTGCCAGCAGCCAAGTACCTAGCGGGGTTGGCGGGGAGCTGTTTTTT.

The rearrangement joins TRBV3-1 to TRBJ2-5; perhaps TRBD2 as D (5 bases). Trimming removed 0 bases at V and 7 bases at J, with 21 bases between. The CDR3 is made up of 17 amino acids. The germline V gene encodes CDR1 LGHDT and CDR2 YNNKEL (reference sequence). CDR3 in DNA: TGTGCCAGCAGCCAAGATTTGGGCGGGTGGGGAAAAGGGACCCAGTACTTC. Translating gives CASSQDLGGWGKGTQYF.

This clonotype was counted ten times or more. The CDR3 DNA sequence: TGTGCCAGCAGCTTGGAGGTCGGGATCAATGAGCAGTTCTTC. It is translated as CASSLEVGINEQFF. This chain joins TRBV11-2 and TRBJ2-1; D may be TRBD2 (5 bases). Trimming left V 3 bases short and J 6 bases short, with 12 bases between. The V gene's germline CDR1 is SGHAT and CDR2 FQNNGV. The CDR3 consists of 14 residues.

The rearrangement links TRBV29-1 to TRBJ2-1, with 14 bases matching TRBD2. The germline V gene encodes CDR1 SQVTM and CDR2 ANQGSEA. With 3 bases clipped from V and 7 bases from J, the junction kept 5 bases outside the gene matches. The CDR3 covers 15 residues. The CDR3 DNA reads TGCAGCGTTGACTCGACTAGCGGGGGGGGAAATGAGCAGTTCTTC. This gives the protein CSVDSTSGGGNEQFF.

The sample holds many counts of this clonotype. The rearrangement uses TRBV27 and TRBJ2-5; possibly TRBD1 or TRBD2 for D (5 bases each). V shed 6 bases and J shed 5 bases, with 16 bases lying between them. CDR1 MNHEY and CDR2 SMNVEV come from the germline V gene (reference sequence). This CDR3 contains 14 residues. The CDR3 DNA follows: TGTGCCAGCAGCCCGGGACCCCGAGGGGAGACCCAGTACTTC. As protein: CASSPGPRGETQYF.

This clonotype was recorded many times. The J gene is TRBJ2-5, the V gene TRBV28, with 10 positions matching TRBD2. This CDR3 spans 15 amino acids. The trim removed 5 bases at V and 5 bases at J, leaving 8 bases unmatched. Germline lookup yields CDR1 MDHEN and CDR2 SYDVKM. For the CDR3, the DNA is TGTGCCAGCAGTCCCGCAGCGGGGGGGCGGGAGACCCAGTACTTC. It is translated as CASSPAAGGRETQYF.

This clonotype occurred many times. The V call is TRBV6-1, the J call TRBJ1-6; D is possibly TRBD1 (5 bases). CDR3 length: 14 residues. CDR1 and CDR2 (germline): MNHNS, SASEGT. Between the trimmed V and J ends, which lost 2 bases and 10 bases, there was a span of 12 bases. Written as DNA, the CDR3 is TGTGCCAGCAGTGAACGTGGGACGGGGTCACCCCTCCACTTT. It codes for CASSERGTGSPLHF.

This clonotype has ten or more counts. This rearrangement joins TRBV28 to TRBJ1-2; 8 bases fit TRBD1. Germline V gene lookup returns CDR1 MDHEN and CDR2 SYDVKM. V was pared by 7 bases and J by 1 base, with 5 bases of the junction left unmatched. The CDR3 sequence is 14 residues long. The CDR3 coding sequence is TGTGCCAGCACCCGGGACAGGCATAACTATGGCTACACCTTC. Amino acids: CASTRDRHNYGYTF.

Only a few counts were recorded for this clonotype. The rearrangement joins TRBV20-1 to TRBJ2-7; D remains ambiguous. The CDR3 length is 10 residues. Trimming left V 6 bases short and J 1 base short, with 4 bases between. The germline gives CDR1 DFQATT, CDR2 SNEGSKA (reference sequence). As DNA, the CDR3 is TGCAGTGCACAGTCCTACGAGCAGTACTTC. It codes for CSAQSYEQYF.

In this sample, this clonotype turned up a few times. CDR3 coding DNA: TGTGCCAGCAGCCAATTGGGCAGTTTTTCCGGCTACACCTTC. It specifies CASSQLGSFSGYTF. This chain connects TRBV4-2 to TRBJ1-2; the D is unclear. Trimming left V 2 bases short and J 8 bases short, with 15 bases between. Germline CDR1 is LGHNA and CDR2 is YNFKEQ. This CDR3 is built from 14 residues.

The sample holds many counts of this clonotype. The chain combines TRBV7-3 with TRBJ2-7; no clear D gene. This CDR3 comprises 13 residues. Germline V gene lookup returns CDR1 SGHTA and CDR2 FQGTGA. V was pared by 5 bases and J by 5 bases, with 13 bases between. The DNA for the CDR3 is TGTGCCAGCAGCCCCCCCGGTCGCGACGAGCAGTACTTC. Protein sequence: CASSPPGRDEQYF.

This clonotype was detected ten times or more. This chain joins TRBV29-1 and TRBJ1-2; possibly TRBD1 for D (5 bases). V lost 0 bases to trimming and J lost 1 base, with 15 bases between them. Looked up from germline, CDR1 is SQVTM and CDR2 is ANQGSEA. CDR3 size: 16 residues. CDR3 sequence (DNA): TGCAGCGTTGAAGATCCATCAGGGTTGCATAACTATGGCTACACCTTC. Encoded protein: CSVEDPSGLHNYGYTF.

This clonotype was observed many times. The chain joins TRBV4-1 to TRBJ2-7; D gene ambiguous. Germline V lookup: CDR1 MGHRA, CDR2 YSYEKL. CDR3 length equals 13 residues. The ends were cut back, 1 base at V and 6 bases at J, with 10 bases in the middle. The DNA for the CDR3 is TGCGCCAGCAGCCAAGTCGGGTTCGGCGAGCAGTACTTC. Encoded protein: CASSQVGFGEQYF.